This TCR beta chain was captured by sequencing in a study of blood T cell repertoires in COVID-19. Across the study: PBMCs, B-cell-depleted T cells, or T cells provided the cDNA or gDNA that made up the material.

In the authors' workflow: Amplified reference gene primers provided the basis for estimating nucleated cell counts. Clones were read by immunoSEQ multiplex PCR, and TCRdb kept only the in-frame ones, dropping some. V, J and clone size derive from that table, while D and trimming were established from the DNA sequence. The sample includes around 200,000 clones, roughly 87% seen only once; the top ten take 1.5% to 2%. The CDR3 sequence is 13 residues long. The V end lost 6 bases, the J end lost 3 bases, and 11 bases lay between the germline ends. Germline V gives CDR1 MDHEN, CDR2 SYDVKM. Specimen: peripheral blood. The genes are TRBV28 and TRBJ1-1; D gene uncertain. This clonotype originated in a man aged 35 to 55 with active or convalescent COVID-19. The CDR3 is CASRAVRYTEAFF. The CDR3 DNA follows: TGTGCCAGCAGAGCCGTTAGATACACTGAAGCTTTCTTT.